This T cell receptor (beta chain) was identified during a study of human T cells and chemical hapten exposure. The time point here: patch test 1, 2 weeks after DPC sensitization. The treatment: therapeutic diphenylcyclopropenone sensitization with weekly scalp DPC. Drawing of blood took place ahead of applying each patch test. This clonotype was detected ten times or more. TCRdb re-derived calls from the RACE reads in MiXCR, one entry per CDR3 protein. The repertoire includes 300,000 to 400,000 distinct CDR3 sequences, under 9% of them detected once, and 7% to 10% sits in the top ten. This CDR3 is built from 15 residues. V dropped 1 base and J dropped 3 bases, with 9 bases sitting between them. The germline gives CDR1 LGHNA, CDR2 YSLEER.

This TCR was sampled from a woman between 18 and 30 years old with alopecia areata. Some clones in this sample may be carry-over from other donors' samples. This specimen consisted of whole blood, obtained in connection with sensitization to the hapten diphenylcyclopropenone (DPC). This chain joins TRBV4-3 and TRBJ1-4; no reliable D call. CDR3 DNA: TGCGCCAGCAGCCAAGGACATGCATCTAATGAAAAACTGTTTTTT. It encodes CASSQGHASNEKLFF.